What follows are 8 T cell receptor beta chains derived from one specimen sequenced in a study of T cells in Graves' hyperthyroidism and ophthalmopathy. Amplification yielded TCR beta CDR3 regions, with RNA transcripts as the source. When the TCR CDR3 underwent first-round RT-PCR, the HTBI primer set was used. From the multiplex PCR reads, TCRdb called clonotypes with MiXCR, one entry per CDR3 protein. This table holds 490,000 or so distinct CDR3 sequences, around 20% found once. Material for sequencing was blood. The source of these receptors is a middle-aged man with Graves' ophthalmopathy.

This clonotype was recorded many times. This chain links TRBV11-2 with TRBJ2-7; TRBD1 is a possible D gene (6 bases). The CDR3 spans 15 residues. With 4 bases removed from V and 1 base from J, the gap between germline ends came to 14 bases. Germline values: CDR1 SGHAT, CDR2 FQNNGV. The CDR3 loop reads CASSSVPQGSYEQYF. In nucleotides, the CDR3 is TGTGCCAGCAGCTCCGTACCTCAGGGGTCCTACGAGCAGTACTTC.

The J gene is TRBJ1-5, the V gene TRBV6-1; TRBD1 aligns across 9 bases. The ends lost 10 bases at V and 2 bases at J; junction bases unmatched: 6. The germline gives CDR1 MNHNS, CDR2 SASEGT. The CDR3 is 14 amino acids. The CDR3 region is CATGDREGNQPQHF. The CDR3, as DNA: TGTGCCACCGGGGACAGGGAAGGCAATCAGCCCCAGCATTTT.

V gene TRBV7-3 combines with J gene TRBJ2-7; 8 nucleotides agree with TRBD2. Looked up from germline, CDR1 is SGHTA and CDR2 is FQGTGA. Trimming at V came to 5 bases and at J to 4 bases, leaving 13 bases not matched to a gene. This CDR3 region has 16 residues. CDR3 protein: CASSQGLGLVAYEQYF. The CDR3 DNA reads TGTGCCAGCAGCCAAGGCTTGGGACTAGTTGCTTACGAGCAGTACTTC.

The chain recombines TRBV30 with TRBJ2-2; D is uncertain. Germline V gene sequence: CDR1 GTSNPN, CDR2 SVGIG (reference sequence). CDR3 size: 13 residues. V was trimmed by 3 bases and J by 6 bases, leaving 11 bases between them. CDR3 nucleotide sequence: TGTGCCTGGAGCAGCCTTCAGGCCGGGGAGCTGTTTTTT. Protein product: CAWSSLQAGELFF.

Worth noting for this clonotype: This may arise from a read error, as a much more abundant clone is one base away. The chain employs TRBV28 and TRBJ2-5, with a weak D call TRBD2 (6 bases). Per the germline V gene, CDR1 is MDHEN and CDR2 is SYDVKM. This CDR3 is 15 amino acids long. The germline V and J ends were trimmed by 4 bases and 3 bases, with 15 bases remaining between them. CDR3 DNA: TGTGCCAGCAGTTCCCCCGGACGGGGGAAAGAGACCCAGTACTTC. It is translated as CASSSPGRGKETQYF.

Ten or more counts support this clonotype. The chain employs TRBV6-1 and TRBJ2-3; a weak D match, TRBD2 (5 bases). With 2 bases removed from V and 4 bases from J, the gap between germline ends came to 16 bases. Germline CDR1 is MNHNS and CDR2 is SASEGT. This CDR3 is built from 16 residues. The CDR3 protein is CASSERGSSRADTQYF. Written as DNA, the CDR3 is TGTGCCAGCAGTGAACGGGGATCTAGTAGGGCAGATACGCAGTATTTT.

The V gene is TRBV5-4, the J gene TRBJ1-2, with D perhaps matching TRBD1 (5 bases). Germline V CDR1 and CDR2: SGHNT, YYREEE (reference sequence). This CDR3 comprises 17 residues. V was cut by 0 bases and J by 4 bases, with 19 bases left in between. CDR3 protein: CASSLVEGTHRAYGYTF. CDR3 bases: TGTGCCAGCAGCTTGGTAGAAGGGACCCACCGAGCCTATGGCTACACCTTC.

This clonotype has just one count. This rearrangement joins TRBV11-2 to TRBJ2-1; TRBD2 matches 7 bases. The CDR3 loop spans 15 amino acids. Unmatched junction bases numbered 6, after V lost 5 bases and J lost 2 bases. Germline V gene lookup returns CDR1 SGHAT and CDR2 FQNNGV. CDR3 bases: TGTGCCAGCAGCCAGGCGGGAGTACCCTACAATGAGCAGTTCTTC. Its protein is CASSQAGVPYNEQFF.